Following are 21 T cell receptor beta chains from one sample sequenced in a study of T cells in Graves' hyperthyroidism and ophthalmopathy. Amplification of TCR beta CDR3 regions used RNA as the template. The primer set for the first-round RT-PCR of the TCR CDR3 was HTBI. TCRdb independently ran MiXCR on the multiplex PCR reads; one entry per CDR3 protein. Of under 400,000 distinct CDR3 sequences in the sample, 13% are singletons; the top ten hold 9% to 9.5%. Sequencing input: blood. The receptors were gathered from a woman in her late teens or twenties with Graves' hyperthyroidism.

Only a few counts were recorded for this clonotype. The chain uses TRBV6-1 and TRBJ2-3, with 14 positions matching TRBD2. The CDR3 covers 16 residues. The V gene end was trimmed by 5 bases and the J gene end by 6 bases; junction bases not matched to a gene: 7. CDR1 and CDR2 from the germline V gene are MNHNS and SASEGT. As DNA, the CDR3 is TGTGCCAGCAGTCCGACTAGCGGGGGGGCCGTCGATACGCAGTATTTT. Protein sequence: CASSPTSGGAVDTQYF.

This clonotype was detected a few times. The CDR3 nucleotides are TGCAGTGCTAGAAAGGGACAGGGGGTCCACTCAAGCTCCTACGAGCAGTACTTC. It is translated as CSARKGQGVHSSSYEQYF. The rearrangement uses TRBV20-1 and TRBJ2-7; 11 bases map to TRBD1. CDR1 and CDR2 from the germline V gene are DFQATT and SNEGSKA (reference sequence). The CDR3 contains 18 residues. With 2 bases clipped from V and 0 bases from J, the junction kept 12 bases outside the gene matches.

This clonotype was detected ten times or more. This chain connects TRBV28 to TRBJ2-2, with no clear D. The ends were cut back, 2 bases at V and 1 base at J, with 17 bases in the middle. The CDR3 is made up of 18 amino acids. Germline CDR1 is MDHEN and CDR2 is SYDVKM. The CDR3: CASSLPHYLNQNTGELFF. As DNA, the CDR3 is TGTGCCAGCAGTTTACCGCACTATCTTAACCAGAACACCGGGGAGCTGTTTTTT.

This clonotype was picked up many times. The chain couples TRBV6-1 to TRBJ1-3; a weak D match, TRBD1 (5 bases). V lost 5 bases and J lost 8, with 19 bases in between. The CDR3 has 15 amino acids. CDR1 and CDR2 (germline): MNHNS, SASEGT. DNA of the CDR3: TGTGCCAGCAGTCCTGGGGGAAAGCCTGGGGACACCATATATTTT. This sequence encodes CASSPGGKPGDTIYF.

The chain combines TRBV25-1 with TRBJ1-4; D is unresolved. The CDR3 has 14 residues. The germline V gene encodes CDR1 MGHDK and CDR2 SYGVNS. V was pared by 2 bases and J by 8 bases, with 12 bases between. In nucleotides, the CDR3 is TGTGCCAGCAGTGAACGGGGAGTTAGGGAAAAACTGTTTTTT. This gives the protein CASSERGVREKLFF. Combining the CDR3 with reference TRBV25-1 and TRBJ1-4 gives the whole variable domain EADIYQTPRYLVIGTGKKITLECSQTMGHDKMYWYQQDPGMELHLIHYSYGVNSTEKGDLSSESTVSRIRTEHFPLTLESARPSHTSQYLCASSERGVREKLFFGSGTQLSVL.

This clonotype was recorded at least ten times. The chain carries TRBV28 and TRBJ2-7, with 11 nucleotides matching TRBD1. This CDR3 contains 14 residues. J was trimmed by 3 bases and V by 7 bases; bases with no gene match: 5. CDR1 MDHEN and CDR2 SYDVKM come from the germline V gene. The CDR3 sequence is CASKGQGEIYEQYF. For the CDR3, the DNA is TGTGCCAGCAAGGGACAGGGGGAAATCTACGAGCAGTACTTC.

This clonotype came up many times. The gene calls are TRBV9 and TRBJ2-3; D possibly corresponds to TRBD2 (6 bases). The V end was cut by 5 bases, the J end by 2 bases, with 9 bases between. The germline V gene encodes CDR1 SGDLS and CDR2 YYNGEE. CDR3 length equals 13 residues. The CDR3 sequence is CASRGLNTDTQYF. For the CDR3, the DNA is TGTGCCAGCAGGGGACTGAACACAGATACGCAGTATTTT. The full variable domain, completed using reference TRBV9 and TRBJ2-3, is DSGVTQTPKHLITATGQRVTLRCSPRSGDLSVYWYQQSLDQGLQFLIQYYNGEERAKGNILERFSAQQFPDLHSELNLSSLELGDSALYFCASRGLNTDTQYFGPGTRLTVL.

Ten or more counts support this clonotype. This rearrangement joins TRBV10-3 to TRBJ2-7; D perhaps matches TRBD1 (6 bases). The germline CDR1 and CDR2 sequences are ENHRY and SYGVKD. V shed 6 bases and J shed 2 bases, with 14 bases lying between them. CDR3 length equals 14 residues. The CDR3 DNA follows: TGTGCCATCAGACAGGGTGGGACCGCCTACGAGCAGTACTTC. Amino acids: CAIRQGGTAYEQYF.

This clonotype was counted only a few times. Sequence at one end of the junction differs from germline and may be a read error. V is TRBV6-2 or TRBV6-3 and J is TRBJ1-5; D not resolved. The CDR3 has 15 residues. Germline V gene sequence: CDR1 MNHEY, CDR2 SVGEGT. CDR3 bases: TGTGTCAGCAGTTACGGAGGGATCGGCAATCAGCCCCAGCATTTT. Translating it yields CVSSYGGIGNQPQHF.

This clonotype was observed a few times. This sequence joins TRBV5-1 and TRBJ2-5; D is ambiguous. Deletions cut 1 base from V and 1 base from J, with 8 bases between. The CDR3 contains 14 residues. The germline CDR1 and CDR2 sequences are SGHRS and YFSETQ. The CDR3 spells CASSLSPRQETQYF. In DNA, the CDR3 is TGCGCCAGCAGCTTGTCCCCGCGCCAAGAGACCCAGTACTTC.

This clonotype has a count of ten or more. The V and J genes are TRBV29-1 and TRBJ2-1; a possible D gene is TRBD1 (6 bases). Germline V gene lookup returns CDR1 SQVTM and CDR2 ANQGSEA. The length of the CDR3 is 11 residues. Deletions cut 2 bases from V and 7 bases from J, with 6 bases between. The CDR3 region has the DNA TGCAGCGTTGAACAGGGGAATGAGCAGTTCTTC. Translating it yields CSVEQGNEQFF.

This clonotype showed up many times. V and J are TRBV11-1 and TRBJ2-3, with a possible D match to TRBD2 (6 bases). The CDR3 sequence is 16 residues long. V lost 3 bases to trimming and J lost 5 bases, with 18 bases between them. Germline loops: CDR1 SGHAT, CDR2 FQDESV (reference sequence). Here the CDR3 DNA reads TGTGCCAGCAGCTTCCACTATAGGAGGGCCGGAGATACGCAGTATTTT. It codes for CASSFHYRRAGDTQYF.

This clonotype was counted ten times or more. The chain is built from TRBV28 and TRBJ1-6, with 7 bases lining up with TRBD1. Looked up from germline, CDR1 is MDHEN and CDR2 is SYDVKM. After removal of 10 bases from V and 2 bases from J, the junction contained 5 bases not matched to a gene. The CDR3 contains 14 residues. The CDR3 DNA reads as TGTGCCACCCGCCAGGGGGCCTATAATTCACCCCTCCACTTT. It translates to CATRQGAYNSPLHF. The variable domain in full, with the rest retrieved from reference TRBV28 and TRBJ1-6, is DVKVTQSSRYLVKRTGEKVFLECVQDMDHENMFWYRQDPGLGLRLIYFSYDVKMKEKGDIPEGYSVSREKKERFSLILESASTNQTSMYLCATRQGAYNSPLHFGNGTRLTVT.

This clonotype was picked up a small number of times. The V and J genes are TRBV20-1 and TRBJ2-5, with 10 bases that match TRBD2. The junction had 11 bases not matched to a gene; V was cut back by 3 bases and J by 1 base. Germline lookup yields CDR1 DFQATT and CDR2 SNEGSKA (reference sequence). CDR3 size: 17 residues. Here the CDR3 reads CSASSGLAGDLQETQYF. DNA of the CDR3: TGCAGTGCTAGTTCGGGCCTAGCGGGGGACCTCCAAGAGACCCAGTACTTC.

Comment on this clonotype: The CDR3 end shows no conserved phenylalanine or tryptophan, and so a read error is likely. The chain links TRBV6-5 to TRBJ1-4; tentatively, D is TRBD1 (6 bases). V lost 2 bases and J lost 2, with 9 bases in between. The CDR3 contains 15 residues. Germline CDR1 MNHEY, CDR2 SVGAGI. The chain's CDR3 is CASSYEGGTNEKLFS. DNA for the CDR3: TGTGCCAGCAGTTACGAGGGGGGGACTAATGAAAAACTGTTTTCT.

This clonotype was observed many times. The chain combines TRBV5-1 with TRBJ2-1, with D possibly being TRBD1 (6 bases). CDR1 is SGHRS and CDR2 is YFSETQ in the germline V gene. The length of the CDR3 is 15 residues. Trimming left V 6 bases short and J 0 bases short, with 13 bases between. The CDR3 nucleotides are TGCGCCAGCAAAAGGACAGATAACTCCTACAATGAGCAGTTCTTC. Translating it yields CASKRTDNSYNEQFF.

The rearrangement links TRBV14 to TRBJ2-1; the D is unclear. This CDR3 spans 16 amino acids. The germline gives CDR1 SGHDN, CDR2 FVKESK. The V end was cut by 1 base, the J end by 0 bases, with 10 bases between. The CDR3 DNA sequence: TGTGCCAGCAGCCAAGTGGCAGCGAGCTCCTACAATGAGCAGTTCTTC. This codes for CASSQVAASSYNEQFF.

The sample holds a few counts of this clonotype. V usage is TRBV25-1 and J usage is TRBJ2-1, with 7 bases lining up with TRBD1. This CDR3 contains 14 residues. Germline V gene data show CDR1 as MGHDK and CDR2 as SYGVNS. The junction had 8 bases not matched to a gene; V was cut back by 4 bases and J by 8 bases. This CDR3 reads CASSGPTGFHEQFF. The CDR3 DNA reads as TGTGCCAGCAGTGGACCGACAGGGTTCCATGAGCAGTTCTTC.

This clonotype turned up a few times. The chain joins TRBV27 to TRBJ1-4; D is unclear. The CDR3 sequence is 21 residues long. Trimming removed 4 bases at V and 5 bases at J, with 32 bases between. Germline assignment: CDR1 MNHEY and CDR2 SMNVEV (reference sequence). The CDR3 protein is CASSSSGVTALIMKPNEKLFF. CDR3 nucleotide sequence: TGTGCCAGCAGTTCATCCGGGGTCACCGCGCTCATAATGAAACCGAATGAAAAACTGTTTTTT.

This clonotype was counted ten times or more. The chain carries TRBV7-9 and TRBJ2-3; 15 bases line up with TRBD2. V was pared by 6 bases and J by 2 bases, with 9 bases of the junction left unmatched. This CDR3 comprises 18 residues. Germline V gives CDR1 SEHNR, CDR2 FQNEAQ (reference sequence). CDR3 sequence: CASSPGLAGGRPTDTQYF. The DNA for the CDR3 is TGTGCCAGCAGTCCAGGACTAGCGGGAGGGCGCCCCACAGATACGCAGTATTTT.

This clonotype was seen at least ten times. The genes are TRBV11-3 and TRBJ2-1; the match to TRBD2 covers 13 bases. This CDR3 has 15 amino acids. J lost 6 bases, V lost 5 bases, and 4 bases had no gene match. Germline V gene lookup returns CDR1 SGHNT and CDR2 YENEEA. CDR3 DNA sequence: TGTGCCAGCAGCCGGACTAGCGGGAGTGGCAATGAGCAGTTCTTC. It translates to CASSRTSGSGNEQFF.